This note documents a single T cell receptor beta chain sequence. Antigen specificity is unknown. This sample was included in a study of T cells in Graves' hyperthyroidism and ophthalmopathy. General observations from the study: The model forecast ophthalmopathy, anticipating it by a median around 6.4 months before onset.

It was RNA transcripts that yielded the amplified TCR beta CDR3 regions. The TCR CDR3 first-round RT-PCR relied on the HTBI primer set. TCRdb re-called the multiplex PCR reads with MiXCR, one entry per CDR3 protein. The sample includes hundreds of thousands of distinct CDR3 sequences, roughly 14% of them seen just once. Patients affected by ophthalmopathy presented a Clinical Activity Score of at least 3, a NOSPECS grade of at least 4, and disease duration below 3 months. Patients having uncontrolled infection, another autoimmune disease, pregnancy or lactation were not included. PBMCs came from more than 9.5 ml fresh peripheral blood. From germline, CDR1 is SGHAT and CDR2 FQNNGV. V gave up 5 bases and J gave up 7 bases; unmatched junction bases: 24. The CDR3 loop spans 20 amino acids.

This TCR came from a woman between 35 and 50 years old with Graves' ophthalmopathy. The chain recombines TRBV11-2 with TRBJ2-4; 9 bases line up with TRBD1. The material sequenced was blood. Written as DNA, the CDR3 is TGTGCCAGCAGCACGTACGCTCAAGGACCGGGACAGGGATATGGGAACATTCAGTACTTC. This encodes CASSTYAQGPGQGYGNIQYF.